The T cell receptor (beta chain) under discussion was sequenced for a study of shared clonotypes between healthy human individuals (dated by TCRdb to about 2020). For the wider study: Two women and a few men aged 18 to 49 years were included in the cohort. Per donor, three plates each were used for CD4 naive and CD4 memory, two for CD8 naive, and one for CD8 memory. Leukapheresis yielded between about 0.94 and 8.9 billion PBMCs per donor. Different laboratories and diverse techniques were used to prepare libraries and sequence TCR repertoires, to increase sequencing depth and limit assay-specific biases. To estimate repertoire size and how much clonotype sharing occurs between individuals, the study deeply sequenced the blood TCR repertoires of several healthy adults. What the authors observed across the whole study: Across a few donors, approximately 5% of naive CD4, roughly 3.3% of naive CD8, about 2% of memory CD4, and approximately 0.4% of memory CD8 clonotypes were shared. The small number of donors limited the genetic and exposure-history diversity represented. Estimated clonotype richness was generally larger for naive than for memory subsets. Higher generation probabilities were observed for clonotypes shared by all four sorted-subset donors than for non-shared clonotypes. Sampling was restricted to blood, and TCR repertoires in tissue are likely to differ from TCR repertoires in blood. Rarefaction of sorted-subset datasets indicated incomplete sequencing despite the large sequencing depth. Pairwise subsampling led to the expectation that sequencing depth would affect the degree of clonotype sharing among donors.

TCR CDR3 regions were amplified from genomic DNA by multiplex PCR using the deep immunoSEQ assay. For each cell subset, the extracted genomic DNA was distributed evenly across all wells of several immunoSEQ 96-well plates, and each plate served as one replicate. Each replicate PCR for sorted subsets received about 210 ng genomic DNA, equal to roughly 30,000 T cell genomes. Purified libraries were measured with a Qubit 3.0 fluorometer, size-checked on a Bioanalyzer 2100, and measured again with the KAPA Library Quantification kit. Every immunoSEQ 96-well plate was sequenced on a separate single-read 150-cycle Illumina NextSeq 550 flow cell. The study's processing was this. Because the immunoSEQ output included only junctional sequences and no quality scores, the filtering could not be the same as the filtering used for full-length reads. Sequences were annotated with PyIR, a Python wrapper for IgBLAST v1.9, and V/J genes and CDR3 were assigned using IMGT germline references. Any read was removed if the V/J assignment was weak (E-value above 1e-6), the CDR3 was missing, or the read contained stop codons, out-of-frame junctions, or ambiguous translated residues. A V3J clonotype was defined by an identical inferred V gene, J gene, and CDR3 amino acid sequence. Percentage overlap between repertoires was calculated by dividing the number of shared unique clonotypes by the size of the smaller repertoire. Three approaches were used to assess repertoire richness: RTK rarefaction, the Chao1 estimator, and Recon v2.1 estimates of unobserved clonotypes. Generation probabilities for all TCRbeta clonotypes obtained by the gDNA method from several donors were computed using OLGA. TCRdb provides this immuneACCESS table in a form limited to in-frame rearrangements. Some clones are lacking; in checked studies, under half of them reflect an unresolved V gene, and why the rest are absent is not known. That table supplies the V and J calls and clone size; D and trimming were determined from the DNA. Present in this sample are 2 million to 3 million clones, 93% of which were seen just once. The top ten clones comprise around 0.37% of the sample.

CDR1 and CDR2, per the germline V gene, are SGHRS and YFSETQ. V lost 8 bases and J lost 4 bases; the stretch between them is 15 bases long. The CDR3 spans 13 residues, from the cysteine through the phenylalanine. Only the CDR3 region is kept as DNA, spanning 39 bases read in frame from base 1. The donors were healthy, HIV-negative adults with no recently reported acute infections or vaccinations. All donors were Caucasian adults living in Nashville, Tennessee, USA. CD4+ T cells were enriched by magnetic negative selection; naive cells were then positively selected on CD45RA, and the negative fraction formed the memory subset. Blood was obtained by leukapheresis, after which PBMCs were separated by Ficoll-Histopaque density gradient centrifugation and cryopreserved in liquid nitrogen vapor phase. Analytical flow cytometry was used to check the purity and quantity of every magnetically sorted T cell population. Genomic DNA was isolated from each sorted fraction and quantified by UV absorbance on a Nanodrop 2000c.

In regard to this clone: Which antigen it targets is not known. No much larger clone is present one base from it, and per-base qualities are unavailable.

The sequence links TRBV5-1 to TRBJ2-5; the D call is tentative, TRBD1 or TRBD2, as each matches 5 bases. This receptor was identified in a young man in good health. Some clones in this sample may be carry-over from other donors' samples. Specimen: naive CD4+ T cells from PBMCs. The sample's cell subset or site, from its label and the paper: CD45RA+ positively selected. The CDR3 loop reads CASSVGPSETQYF. The DNA sequence reads TGCGCCAGTTCGGTGGGACCCTCAGAGACCCAGTACTTC.